This note documents a single T cell receptor (beta chain) sequence. Its antigen remains unidentified. Per-nucleotide qualities are absent, and no much larger clonotype sits a single base away. Healthy HIV-negative adults with no recently reported acute infections or vaccinations were included as donors. All donors were Caucasian adults living in Nashville, Tennessee, USA. CD4+ T cells were enriched by magnetic negative selection; naive cells were then positively selected on CD45RA, and the negative fraction formed the memory subset. After blood collection by leukapheresis, PBMCs were isolated using Ficoll-Histopaque density gradient centrifugation and then cryopreserved in the vapor phase of liquid nitrogen. Analytical flow cytometry was used to check the purity and quantity of each magnetically sorted T cell population. Genomic DNA was isolated from every sorted fraction and measured by UV absorbance on a Nanodrop 2000c.

This entry comes from a study of shared clonotypes between healthy human individuals (dated by TCRdb to about 2020). Study-wide context: The cohort included three men and a couple of women between 18 and 49 years of age. To increase sequencing depth and limit assay-specific biases, different laboratories used diverse techniques to prepare libraries and sequence TCR repertoires. Each donor's leukapheresis produced roughly between about 0.8 and 10 billion PBMCs. The study deeply sequenced blood TCR repertoires of 5 or 6 healthy adults to estimate repertoire size and the extent of clonotype sharing between individuals. Per donor, three plates each were used for CD4 naive and CD4 memory, two for CD8 naive, and one for CD8 memory. Results the study describes overall, beyond this receptor: Pairwise subsampling led to the expectation that sequencing depth would affect the degree of clonotype sharing among donors. Naive subsets generally had larger estimated clonotype richness than memory subsets. When a handful of donors were compared, the shared fraction of clonotypes was roughly 4.8% for naive CD4, roughly 3.4% for naive CD8, 2.3% for memory CD4, and roughly 0.43% for memory CD8. Higher generation probabilities were observed for clonotypes shared by all four sorted-subset donors than for non-shared clonotypes. Sampling was restricted to blood, and TCR repertoires in tissues likely differ from the TCR repertoires found in blood. Because the study included a small number of donors, the genetic and exposure-history diversity represented was limited. Incomplete sequencing was indicated by rarefaction of sorted-subset datasets, despite the large sequencing depth.

V loses 3 bases of germline sequence and J loses 2 bases, and the interval between the two ends is 11 bases. Based on the germline V gene, the CDR1 and CDR2 sequences are MDHEN and SYDVKM. Including the terminal cysteine and phenylalanine, the CDR3 comprises 15 residues. The kept DNA is CDR3 alone, 45 bases in frame from the first base. Using the deep immunoSEQ assay, TCR CDR3 regions were amplified from genomic DNA by multiplex PCR. Extracted genomic DNA from each cell subset was distributed evenly across all wells of several immunoSEQ 96-well plates, and each plate was treated as a replicate. For sorted subsets, approximately 210 ng genomic DNA, equal to 30,000 or so T cell genomes, was loaded into each replicate PCR. The purified libraries were quantified using a Qubit 3.0 fluorometer, sized with a Bioanalyzer 2100, and then quantified again using the KAPA Library Quantification kit. Every immunoSEQ 96-well plate was sequenced on a separate single-read 150-cycle Illumina NextSeq 550 flow cell. In the original analysis: Because the immunoSEQ output included only junctional sequences and no quality scores, the filtering could not be the same as the filtering used for full-length reads. Sequences were annotated with PyIR, a Python wrapper for IgBLAST v1.9, and V/J genes and CDR3 were assigned using IMGT germline references. Reads were filtered out if the reads had weak V/J assignments (E-value above 1e-6), no CDR3, stop codons, out-of-frame junctions, or ambiguous translated residues. V3J clonotypes were defined as sequences sharing an identical inferred V gene, J gene, and CDR3 amino acid sequence. Percentage overlap between repertoires was computed as shared unique clonotypes divided by the size of the smaller repertoire. Three approaches were used to assess repertoire richness: RTK rarefaction, the Chao1 estimator, and Recon v2.1 estimates of unobserved clonotypes. Generation probabilities were computed with OLGA for all TCRbeta clonotypes obtained by the gDNA method from four donors. In TCRdb, the immuneACCESS table is reduced to in-frame sequences with V and J assigned. These tables do not hold every clone; where another copy was compared, an unresolved V gene accounts for under half, and the others remain unexplained. From that table come the V and J calls and clone size; the DNA was used to work out D and trimming. This sample gives over 700,000 clones in total; 72% of them show up just once. In total, the top ten clones hold more than 1.5% of the sample.

Recombination joined TRBV28 with TRBJ2-1; a weak D assignment points to TRBD2 (5 bases agree). This receptor was identified in a woman aged 25 to 39 in good health. Input material: memory CD4+ T cells sorted from blood. In light of the paper, this sample's cell subset or site label describes: CD45RA-negative fraction. This receptor carries the CDR3 CASSFWELPYNEQFF. The DNA sequence is TGTGCCAGCAGTTTCTGGGAGCTACCCTACAATGAGCAGTTCTTC.